Below are 17 T cell receptor beta chains sequenced from a single sample in a study of blood T cell repertoires in COVID-19. Sequencing was performed with immunoSEQ multiplex PCR; in TCRdb, only in-frame clones are kept and a portion is missing. The profile shows 140,000 or so clones, 75% to 90% of them singletons. Sequencing was performed on peripheral blood. All receptors derive from a man between 50 and 59 years old who had recovered from COVID-19.

The genes are TRBV7-3 and TRBJ2-5; unclear D gene. The CDR3 consists of 13 residues. CDR1 SGHTA and CDR2 FQGTGA come from the germline V gene. V shed 0 bases and J shed 4 bases, with 6 bases lying between them. The DNA for the CDR3 is TGTGCCAGCAGCTTAACCACTGGAGAGACCCAGTACTTC. It encodes CASSLTTGETQYF. The variable domain in full, completed from reference TRBV7-3 and TRBJ2-5, reads GAGVSQTPSNKVTEKGKYVELRCDPISGHTALYWYRQSLGQGPEFLIYFQGTGAADDSGLPNDRFFAVRPEGSVSTLKIQRTERGDSAVYLCASSLTTGETQYFGPGTRLLVL.

The chain uses TRBV6-5 and TRBJ2-6, with D tentatively TRBD1 (5 bases). Germline V lookup: CDR1 MNHEY, CDR2 SVGAGI. The V gene lost 4 bases and the J gene lost 0 bases, with 10 bases spanning the gap. There are 16 residues in the CDR3. Here the CDR3 reads CASSFDSYSGANVLTF. The DNA for the CDR3 is TGTGCCAGCAGTTTTGACAGTTACTCTGGGGCCAACGTCCTGACTTTC.

In DNA form, the CDR3 reads TGCGCCAGCAGCCGCTTTCGGGGGAACTATGGCTACACCTTC. It yields the protein CASSRFRGNYGYTF. This chain uses TRBV4-3 with TRBJ1-2; perhaps TRBD1 as D (5 bases). CDR1 LGHNA and CDR2 YSLEER come from the germline V gene. The V end was cut by 4 bases, the J end by 2 bases, with 11 bases between. This CDR3 comprises 14 residues.

The J gene is TRBJ1-5, the V gene TRBV5-1; D is perhaps TRBD1 (5 bases). V lost 5 bases to trimming and J lost 5 bases, with 14 bases between them. Germline values: CDR1 SGHRS, CDR2 YFSETQ. This CDR3 contains 14 residues. The CDR3 is CASSRAGGDQPQHF. CDR3 bases: TGCGCCAGCAGTCGTGCGGGGGGTGATCAGCCCCAGCATTTT.

The chain joins TRBV6-5 to TRBJ1-2; D gene unclear. Germline CDR1 and CDR2: MNHEY and SVGAGI. This CDR3 comprises 12 residues. With 8 bases removed from V and 4 bases from J, the gap between germline ends came to 11 bases. The DNA of the CDR3 is TGTGCCAGCTCCTTAGATCGCTATGGCTACACCTTC. Translated, it gives CASSLDRYGYTF.

CDR3 loop: CASSLSSVGNQPQHF. The CDR3 DNA sequence: TGTGCCAGCAGCTTATCATCGGTCGGCAATCAGCCCCAGCATTTT. The V gene is TRBV7-9, the J gene TRBJ1-5; no reliable D call. CDR1 is SEHNR and CDR2 is FQNEAQ in the germline V gene (reference sequence). The CDR3 runs 15 residues. V shed 2 bases and J shed 2 bases, with 10 bases lying between them.

The chain links TRBV6-5 to TRBJ1-1; D is possibly TRBD1 (5 bases). Germline values: CDR1 MNHEY, CDR2 SVGAGI. The CDR3 is 14 residues long. V was shortened by 2 bases and J by 2 bases, with 9 bases between the two germline ends. The CDR3 coding sequence is TGTGCCAGCAGTTACCCAGACAGTAACACTGAAGCTTTCTTT. This translates into CASSYPDSNTEAFF.

The chain is built from TRBV6-2 or TRBV6-3 and TRBJ2-5, with D perhaps TRBD2 (5 bases). V was shortened by 6 bases and J by 5 bases, with 16 bases between the two germline ends. This CDR3 is built from 14 residues. Germline assignment: CDR1 MNHEY and CDR2 SVGEGT. CDR3 sequence reads: CASSLPRTWETQYF. CDR3 nucleotide sequence: TGTGCCAGCAGCTTACCTCGGACTTGGGAGACCCAGTACTTC.

This clone was found once. The J gene is TRBJ2-7, the V gene TRBV28, with 9 bases identical to TRBD1. The germline V gene has CDR1 MDHEN and CDR2 SYDVKM. The V gene end was trimmed by 6 bases and the J gene end by 0 bases; junction bases not matched to a gene: 3. This CDR3 contains 14 residues. In nucleotides, the CDR3 is TGTGCCAGCAGGGGGACAGGGAGCTCCTACGAGCAGTACTTC. It encodes CASRGTGSSYEQYF.

The chain combines TRBV15 with TRBJ2-4; TRBD2 is a possible D gene (6 bases). Germline CDR1 is LNHNV and CDR2 is YYDKDF (reference sequence). The CDR3 has 16 amino acids. Deletions cut 0 bases from V and 8 bases from J, with 17 bases between. In nucleotides, the CDR3 is TGTGCCACCAGCAGAGAGCCCATGGGGGGTGTAGACATTCAGTACTTC. Amino acid sequence: CATSREPMGGVDIQYF.

As concerns this clone: Additional DNA sequences in this sample encode the identical CDR3. J is TRBJ2-5 and V is TRBV7-2; possible D gene TRBD1, 6 bases. CDR3 length equals 13 residues. V dropped 3 bases and J dropped 3 bases, with 8 bases sitting between them. Germline V gene data show CDR1 as SGHTA and CDR2 as FQGNSA. CDR3 in amino acids: CASSFAGEETQYF. DNA of the CDR3: TGTGCCAGCAGCTTTGCAGGGGAAGAGACCCAGTACTTC.

Written as DNA, the CDR3 is TGTGCCAGCAGCTGCCCCAGTGGAAACACCATATATTTT. Its translation: CASSCPSGNTIYF. This chain connects TRBV3-1 (or the pseudogene TRBV3-2) to TRBJ1-3; no firm D call. CDR3 length: 13 residues. The V gene lost 5 bases and the J gene lost 3 bases, with 8 bases spanning the gap. Germline loops: CDR1 LGHDT, CDR2 YNNKEL (reference sequence).

The chain employs TRBV7-6 and TRBJ1-1; 8 positions agree with TRBD1. Looked up from germline, CDR1 is SGHVS and CDR2 is FNYEAQ. The ends lost 4 bases at V and 0 bases at J; junction bases unmatched: 7. The CDR3 totals 16 residues. The CDR3 spells CASSSGQGNMNTEAFF. For the CDR3, the DNA is TGTGCCAGCAGCTCAGGACAGGGAAACATGAACACTGAAGCTTTCTTT.

Written as DNA, the CDR3 is TGTGCCTGGAGTGAGGACAGGCGTAATTACTTGAACACTGAAGCTTTCTTT. Encoded protein: CAWSEDRRNYLNTEAFF. This sequence joins TRBV30 and TRBJ1-1, with 7 bases aligning to TRBD1. V lost 1 base and J lost 0; bases outside the gene matches: 11. Germline V CDR1 and CDR2: GTSNPN, SVGIG (reference sequence). This CDR3 contains 17 residues.

This chain connects TRBV10-2 to TRBJ2-7; 9 nucleotides agree with TRBD2. With 3 bases clipped from V and 0 bases from J, the junction kept 3 bases outside the gene matches. Germline CDR1 reads WSHSY; CDR2 reads SAAADI. CDR3 size: 15 residues. The CDR3 reads CASSDRLADSYEQYF. The CDR3 DNA reads as TGCGCCAGCAGTGATAGACTAGCGGACTCCTACGAGCAGTACTTC.

V and J are TRBV4-1 and TRBJ1-4; possible D gene TRBD1, 5 bases. The germline V gene has CDR1 MGHRA and CDR2 YSYEKL. The CDR3 totals 18 residues. Deletions cut 0 bases from V and 0 bases from J, with 14 bases between. This chain's CDR3 is CASSQDSAGGSTNEKLFF. CDR3 nucleotide sequence: TGCGCCAGCAGCCAAGATTCGGCGGGGGGGTCAACTAATGAAAAACTGTTTTTT.

In this sample, this clone turned up once. The chain links TRBV5-6 to TRBJ1-2; 7 bases fit TRBD1. Trimming at V came to 4 bases and at J to 3 bases, leaving 6 bases not matched to a gene. Looked up from germline, CDR1 is SGHDT and CDR2 is YYEEEE. The length of the CDR3 is 14 residues. As DNA, the CDR3 is TGTGCCAGCAGCGAGGACAGGTGGTACTATGGCTACACCTTC. It is translated as CASSEDRWYYGYTF.